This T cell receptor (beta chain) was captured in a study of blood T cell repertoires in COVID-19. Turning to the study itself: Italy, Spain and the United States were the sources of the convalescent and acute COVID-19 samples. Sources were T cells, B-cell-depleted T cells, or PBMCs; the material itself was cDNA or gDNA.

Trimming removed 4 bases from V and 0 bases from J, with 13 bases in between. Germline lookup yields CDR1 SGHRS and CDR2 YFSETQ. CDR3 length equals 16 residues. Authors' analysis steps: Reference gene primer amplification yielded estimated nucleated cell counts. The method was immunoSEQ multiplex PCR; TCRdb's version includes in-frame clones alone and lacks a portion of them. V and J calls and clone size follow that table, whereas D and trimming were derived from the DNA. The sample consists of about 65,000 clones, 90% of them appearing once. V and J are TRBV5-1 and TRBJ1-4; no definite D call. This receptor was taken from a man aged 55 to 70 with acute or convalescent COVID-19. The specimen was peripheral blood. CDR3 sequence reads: CASSRGPETTNEKLFF. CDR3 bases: TGCGCCAGCAGCCGAGGTCCTGAGACAACTAATGAAAAACTGTTTTTT.